The 6 T cell receptor beta chains listed next were all sequenced from one sample in a study of response to subunit inactivated influenza vaccine. TCRdb re-analysed the RT-PCR reads in MiXCR, keeping a single row per CDR3 protein. The repertoire consists of hundreds of thousands of distinct CDR3 sequences, with 25% occurring once and the leading ten covering around 2%. Sequenced material: CD4+ T cells sorted from PBMCs, taken about 5 days after vaccination. The receptors here all came from a man in his fifties or sixties who received an inactivated influenza vaccine.

Only a few counts were recorded for this clonotype. V usage is TRBV11-1 and J usage is TRBJ2-7; perhaps TRBD1 as D (6 bases). CDR3 length: 12 residues. The V gene lost 0 bases and the J gene lost 11 bases, with 11 bases spanning the gap. Germline CDR1 SGHAT, CDR2 FQDESV (reference sequence). The CDR3 region has the DNA TGTGCCAGCAGCTTAGCGTTGGGGGCGAAGTACTTC. It specifies CASSLALGAKYF.

The chain uses TRBV6-5 and TRBJ2-6, with 8 bases lining up with TRBD1. V shed 2 bases and J 2 bases; nucleotides not matched to a gene: 8. This CDR3 comprises 18 residues. Germline V gene sequence: CDR1 MNHEY, CDR2 SVGAGI. CDR3 region: CASSYSMRQGTGANVLTF. The CDR3 region has the DNA TGTGCCAGCAGTTACAGCATGAGACAGGGGACTGGGGCCAACGTCCTGACTTTC.

This clonotype was counted only a few times. V gene TRBV10-2 combines with J gene TRBJ1-3, with a weak D call TRBD1 (5 bases). The germline CDR1 and CDR2 sequences are WSHSY and SAAADI. V lost 3 bases to trimming and J lost 0 bases, with 15 bases between them. CDR3 length: 17 amino acids. CDR3 protein: CASSDSGTPLSGNTIYF. CDR3 sequence (DNA): TGCGCCAGCAGTGACTCAGGGACGCCACTCTCTGGAAACACCATATATTTT.

The rearrangement joins TRBV4-3 to TRBJ2-6; D gene unclear. V was trimmed by 0 bases and J by 1 base, leaving 4 bases between them. Germline CDR1 LGHNA, CDR2 YSLEER. The CDR3 is made up of 15 amino acids. The CDR3 region has the DNA TGCGCCAGCAGCCAAGAAGAGTCTGGGGCCAACGTCCTGACTTTC. Translating gives CASSQEESGANVLTF.

There are a few counts of this clonotype. This chain links TRBV20-1 with TRBJ1-2, with TRBD1 matching 9 bases. The CDR3 consists of 14 residues. The germline CDR1 and CDR2 sequences are DFQATT and SNEGSKA (reference sequence). The CDR3 reads CRPDGDRDADGYTF. CDR3 DNA sequence: TGCAGGCCCGACGGGGACAGGGATGCGGATGGCTACACCTTC.

This clonotype appeared many times. The V call is TRBV12-3 or TRBV12-4, the J call TRBJ2-5; unclear D gene. The V end lost 6 bases, the J end lost 1 base, and 12 bases lay between the germline ends. There are 14 residues in the CDR3. The CDR3 region has the DNA TGTGCCAGCAGCCACGGACGGCTCCAAGAGACCCAGTACTTC. This encodes CASSHGRLQETQYF.